A selection of T cell receptor beta chains follows, all from one sample in a study of cytomegalovirus exposure and HLA in healthy donors. Sequencing was performed with immunoSEQ multiplex PCR; in TCRdb, only in-frame clones are kept and a portion is missing. The sample holds 130,000 to 150,000 clones. The specimen was PBMCs. The receptors come from a woman aged 45-65 years in good health and CMV-seronegative. Each CDR3 is given with its conserved first and last residue. D genes are given only for firm matches.

CDR3: CASSETPLGGGGTDTQYF
DNA: TGTGCCAGCAGTGAAACCCCCCTTGGGGGGGGAGGCACAGATACGCAGTATTTT
V: TRBV6-1
D: TRBD2
J: TRBJ2-3

CDR3: CASVQRRQETQYF
DNA: TGTGCCAGCGTCCAGCGGCGACAAGAGACCCAGTACTTC
V: TRBV2
D: NA
J: TRBJ2-5

CDR3: CASSLPNGGQETQYF
DNA: TGTGCCAGCAGCCTACCCAACGGGGGGCAAGAGACCCAGTACTTC
V: TRBV4-2
D: TRBD2
J: TRBJ2-5

CDR3: CASSLGGGTGVATF
DNA: TGTGCCAGCAGCTTAGGGGGGGGGACAGGGGTGGCCACCTTC
V: TRBV7-2
D: TRBD1
J: TRBJ1-2

CDR3: CASSFSAGDQPQHF
DNA: TGCGCCAGCAGCTTCAGTGCAGGGGATCAGCCCCAGCATTTT
V: TRBV5-1
D: NA
J: TRBJ1-5

CDR3: CASSKRRGDTQYF
DNA: TGTGCCAGTAGTAAACGGAGGGGAGATACGCAGTATTTT
V: TRBV19
D: NA
J: TRBJ2-3

CDR3: CASTKRTAYNSPLHF
DNA: TGTGCCAGCACCAAAAGGACAGCCTATAATTCACCCCTCCACTTT
V: TRBV28
D: NA
J: TRBJ1-6

CDR3: CASSLNRAATNEKLFF
DNA: TGTGCCAGCAGTTTAAACAGGGCTGCAACTAATGAAAAACTGTTTTTT
V: TRBV28
D: NA
J: TRBJ1-4

CDR3: CASSQSSGRMPYEQYF
DNA: TGTGCCAGCAGCCAATCCAGTGGCCGAATGCCTTACGAGCAGTACTTC
V: TRBV14
D: NA
J: TRBJ2-7

CDR3: CASSLTSGKGYEQYF
DNA: TGTGCCAGCAGCCTGACTAGCGGGAAGGGTTACGAGCAGTACTTC
V: TRBV7-8
D: TRBD2
J: TRBJ2-7

CDR3: CASTNQGNTDTQYF
DNA: TGTGCCAGTACCAATCAGGGGAACACAGATACGCAGTATTTT
V: TRBV19
D: NA
J: TRBJ2-3

CDR3: CASSSGTSTYEQYF
DNA: TGCGCCAGCAGCTCCGGGACTTCAACCTACGAGCAGTACTTC
V: TRBV5-1
D: NA
J: TRBJ2-7

CDR3: CASSSLPGDRVWYF
DNA: TGCGCCAGCAGTTCCCTACCCGGGGACAGGGTTTGGTACTTC
V: TRBV5-1
D: TRBD1
J: TRBJ2-7

CDR3: CASSIVLNTEAFF
DNA: TGTGCCAGTAGTATCGTTCTGAACACTGAAGCTTTCTTT
V: TRBV19
D: NA
J: TRBJ1-1

CDR3: CASSLFSADYGYTF
DNA: TGCGCCAGCAGCTTGTTCAGCGCGGACTATGGCTACACCTTC
V: TRBV5-1
D: NA
J: TRBJ1-2

CDR3: CASEGGGSLWEQYF
DNA: TGTGCCTCCGAAGGCGGCGGGAGTCTCTGGGAGCAGTACTTC
V: TRBV28
D: TRBD2
J: TRBJ2-7

CDR3: CASSLAGPSGGYTF
DNA: TGTGCCAGCAGCTTAGCAGGACCGAGCGGGGGCTACACCTTC
V: TRBV7-2
D: NA
J: TRBJ1-2

CDR3: CASSLGGPSYEQYF
DNA: TGTGCCAGCAGTTTGGGGGGGCCCTCCTACGAGCAGTACTTC
V: TRBV27
D: NA
J: TRBJ2-7

CDR3: CASSPRRRSSYEQYF
DNA: TGTGCCAGCAGTCCCAGGCGTCGTAGCTCCTACGAGCAGTACTTC
V: TRBV28
D: NA
J: TRBJ2-7

CDR3: CASSFIGGDPEAFF
DNA: TGCGCCAGCAGCTTCATAGGGGGCGACCCTGAAGCTTTCTTT
V: TRBV5-1
D: TRBD1
J: TRBJ1-1

CDR3: CATSAQTGKAYEQYF
DNA: TGTGCCACCAGCGCCCAGACAGGGAAGGCGTACGAGCAGTACTTC
V: TRBV15
D: TRBD1
J: TRBJ2-7

CDR3: CSDAGVNYGYTF
DNA: TGCAGTGATGCAGGGGTAAACTATGGCTACACCTTC
V: TRBV29-1
D: NA
J: TRBJ1-2

CDR3: CASSLGGLDQPQHF
DNA: TGCGCCAGCAGCTTGGGGGGACTCGATCAGCCCCAGCATTTT
V: TRBV5-1
D: NA
J: TRBJ1-5

CDR3: CASSSLLDNTQYF
DNA: TGCGCCAGCAGCTCGTTACTTGATAATACGCAGTATTTT
V: TRBV5-1
D: NA
J: TRBJ2-3

CDR3: CASSQAVGDREGNEQFF
DNA: TGTGCCAGCAGCCAAGCGGTGGGGGACAGGGAGGGCAATGAGCAGTTCTTC
V: TRBV14
D: TRBD1
J: TRBJ2-1

CDR3: CASSLGNSNQPQHF
DNA: TGTGCCAGCAGCCTGGGCAATAGCAATCAGCCCCAGCATTTT
V: TRBV11-2
D: NA
J: TRBJ1-5

CDR3: CASSPSPGTGWNEKLFF
DNA: TGTGCCAGCAGTCCCTCCCCCGGGACAGGGTGGAATGAAAAACTGTTTTTT
V: TRBV27
D: TRBD1
J: TRBJ1-4

CDR3: CASSMTGGDSPLHF
DNA: TGTGCCAGTAGTATGACAGGGGGCGACTCACCCCTCCACTTT
V: TRBV19
D: TRBD1
J: TRBJ1-6

CDR3: CASSPGTSGANEQYF
DNA: TGCGCCAGCAGCCCGGGGACTAGCGGGGCCAACGAGCAGTACTTC
V: TRBV5-1
D: TRBD2
J: TRBJ2-7

CDR3: CASSLGSGRSYEQYF
DNA: TGCGCCAGCAGCCTGGGTAGCGGGAGGTCCTACGAGCAGTACTTC
V: TRBV5-1
D: TRBD2
J: TRBJ2-7

CDR3: CSELEGTDTQYF
DNA: TGCAGCGAGTTAGAGGGCACAGATACGCAGTATTTT
V: TRBV29-1
D: NA
J: TRBJ2-3

CDR3: CASSFSGGALEQFF
DNA: TGTGCCAGCAGTTTTAGCGGGGGGGCCCTTGAGCAGTTCTTC
V: TRBV27
D: TRBD2
J: TRBJ2-1

CDR3: CASGRNEKLFF
DNA: TGTGCCAGCGGCCGTAATGAAAAACTGTTTTTT
V: TRBV27
D: NA
J: TRBJ1-4

CDR3: CASSPRVSGELFF
DNA: TGCGCCAGCAGCCCACGGGTTTCCGGGGAGCTGTTTTTT
V: TRBV5-1
D: NA
J: TRBJ2-2

CDR3: CASKEGQGEF
DNA: TGTGCCAGCAAAGAGGGACAGGGAGAATTC
V: TRBV9
D: TRBD1
J: TRBJ2-7

CDR3: CASSPGGEKLFF
DNA: TGTGCCAGTAGTCCAGGGGGTGAAAAACTGTTTTTT
V: TRBV19
D: TRBD1
J: TRBJ1-4

CDR3: CASSITQGGLTDTQYF
DNA: TGTGCCAGTAGTATCACACAGGGGGGGCTCACAGATACGCAGTATTTT
V: TRBV19
D: NA
J: TRBJ2-3

CDR3: CASSGSNQPQHF
DNA: TGTGCCAGCAGTGGCAGCAATCAGCCCCAGCATTTT
V: TRBV6-6
D: NA
J: TRBJ1-5

CDR3: CASSLLTGTNTEAFF
DNA: TGTGCCAGCAGCCTACTGACAGGGACAAACACTGAAGCTTTCTTT
V: TRBV11-2
D: TRBD1
J: TRBJ1-1

CDR3: CASSFRGQRGHEQYF
DNA: TGTGCCAGCAGTTTTCGGGGACAAAGGGGCCACGAGCAGTACTTC
V: TRBV28
D: NA
J: TRBJ2-7

CDR3: CASSIGGVAGELFF
DNA: TGTGCCAGTAGTATAGGCGGGGTCGCCGGGGAGCTGTTTTTT
V: TRBV19
D: NA
J: TRBJ2-2

CDR3: CAFLIWTGGSRYTF
DNA: TGTGCCTTTCTTATCTGGACAGGGGGGTCGCGCTACACCTTC
V: TRBV30
D: TRBD1
J: TRBJ1-2

CDR3: CASSDPRYSPLHF
DNA: TGTGCCAGCAGTGACCCCAGATATTCACCCCTCCACTTT
V: TRBV25-1
D: NA
J: TRBJ1-6

CDR3: CASSLELTQYF
DNA: TGTGCCAGCAGCTTAGAACTCACCCAGTACTTC
V: TRBV7-2
D: NA
J: TRBJ2-5

CDR3: CASSEVGDFYEQYF
DNA: TGTGCCAGCAGTGAGGTAGGGGATTTCTACGAGCAGTACTTC
V: TRBV2
D: NA
J: TRBJ2-7

CDR3: CASSLASENIQYF
DNA: TGTGCCAGCAGCTTAGCTAGCGAAAACATTCAGTACTTC
V: TRBV7-8
D: NA
J: TRBJ2-4